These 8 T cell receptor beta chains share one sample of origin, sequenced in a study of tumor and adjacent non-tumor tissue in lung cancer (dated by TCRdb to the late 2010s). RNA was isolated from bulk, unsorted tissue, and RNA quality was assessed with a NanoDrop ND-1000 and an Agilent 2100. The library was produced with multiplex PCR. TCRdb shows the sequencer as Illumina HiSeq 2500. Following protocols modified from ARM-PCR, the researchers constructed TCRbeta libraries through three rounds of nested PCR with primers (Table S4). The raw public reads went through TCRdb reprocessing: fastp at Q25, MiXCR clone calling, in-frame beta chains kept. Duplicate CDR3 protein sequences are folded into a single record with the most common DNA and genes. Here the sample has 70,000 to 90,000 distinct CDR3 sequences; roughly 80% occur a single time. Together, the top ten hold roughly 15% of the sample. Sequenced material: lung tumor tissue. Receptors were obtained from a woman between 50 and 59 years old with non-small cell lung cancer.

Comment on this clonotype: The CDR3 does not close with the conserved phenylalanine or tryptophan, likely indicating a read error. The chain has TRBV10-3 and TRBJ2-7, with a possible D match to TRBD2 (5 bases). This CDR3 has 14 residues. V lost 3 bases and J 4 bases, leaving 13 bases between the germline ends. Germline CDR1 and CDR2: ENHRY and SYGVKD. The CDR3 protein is CAISDSSTGYEQYI. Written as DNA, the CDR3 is TGTGCCATCAGTGATTCCTCAACGGGGTACGAGCAGTACATC.

Here the CDR3 DNA reads TGCAGTGCTACGTCGTGGGCAATGGATTCACCCCTCCACTTT. Protein sequence: CSATSWAMDSPLHF. This sequence joins TRBV20-1 and TRBJ1-6, with unresolved D. This CDR3 spans 14 amino acids. Deletions cut 4 bases from V and 8 bases from J, with 15 bases between. Looked up from germline, CDR1 is DFQATT and CDR2 is SNEGSKA (reference sequence).

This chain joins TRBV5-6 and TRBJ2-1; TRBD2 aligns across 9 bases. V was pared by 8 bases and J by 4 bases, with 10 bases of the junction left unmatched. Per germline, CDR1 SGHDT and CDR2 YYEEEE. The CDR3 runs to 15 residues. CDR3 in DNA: TGTGCCAGTCGTGCAAGCGGGAGGAGGTACAATGAGCAGTTCTTC. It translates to CASRASGRRYNEQFF.

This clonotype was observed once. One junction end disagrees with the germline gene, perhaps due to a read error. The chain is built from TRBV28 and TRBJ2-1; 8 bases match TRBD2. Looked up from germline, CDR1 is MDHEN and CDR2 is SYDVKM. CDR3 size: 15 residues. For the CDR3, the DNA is TGTGCCAGCAGCAATAGCGGGATCGGGGCTGGGGTGCAGTTTTTC. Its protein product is CASSNSGIGAGVQFF.

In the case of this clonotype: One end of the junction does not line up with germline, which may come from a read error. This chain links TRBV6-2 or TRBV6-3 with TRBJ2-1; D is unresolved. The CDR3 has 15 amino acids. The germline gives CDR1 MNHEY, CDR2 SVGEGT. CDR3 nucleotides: TGTGCCAGCAGTTACCGTCTGAGCTCCTACAACGAGCAGTTCTTC. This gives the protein CASSYRLSSYNEQFF.

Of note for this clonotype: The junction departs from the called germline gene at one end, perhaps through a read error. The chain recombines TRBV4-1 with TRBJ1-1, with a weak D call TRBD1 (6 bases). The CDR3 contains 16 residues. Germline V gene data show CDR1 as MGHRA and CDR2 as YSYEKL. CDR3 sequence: CASSQDCYRANTKAFF. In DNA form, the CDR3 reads TGCGCCAGCAGCCAAGATTGTTACAGGGCTAACACTAAAGCTTTCTTT.

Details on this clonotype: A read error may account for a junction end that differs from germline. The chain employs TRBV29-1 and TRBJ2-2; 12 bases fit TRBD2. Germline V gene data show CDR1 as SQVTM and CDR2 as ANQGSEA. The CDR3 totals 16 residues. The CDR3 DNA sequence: TGCAGCGTTGGACTAGCGGGAGACTTTGTCACCGGGGAGCTTTTTTTT. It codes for CSVGLAGDFVTGELFF.

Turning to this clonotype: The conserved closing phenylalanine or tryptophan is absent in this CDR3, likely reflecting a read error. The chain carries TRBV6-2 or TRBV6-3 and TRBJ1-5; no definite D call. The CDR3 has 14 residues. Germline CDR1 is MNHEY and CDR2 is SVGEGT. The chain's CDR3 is CVSSRRADNHPQHL. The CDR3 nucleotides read TGTGTCAGTAGCCGAAGGGCTGACAATCATCCCCAGCATCTT.